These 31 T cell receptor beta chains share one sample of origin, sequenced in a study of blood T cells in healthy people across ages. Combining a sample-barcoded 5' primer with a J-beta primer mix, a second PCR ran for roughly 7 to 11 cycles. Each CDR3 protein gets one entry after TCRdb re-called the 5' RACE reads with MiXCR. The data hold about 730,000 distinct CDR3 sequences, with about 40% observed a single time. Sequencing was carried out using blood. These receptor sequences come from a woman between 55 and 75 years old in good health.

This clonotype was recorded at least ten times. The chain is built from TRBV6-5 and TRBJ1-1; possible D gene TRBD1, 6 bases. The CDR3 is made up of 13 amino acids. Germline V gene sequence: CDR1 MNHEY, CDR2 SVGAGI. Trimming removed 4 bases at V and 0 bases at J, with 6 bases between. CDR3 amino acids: CASSWGLNTEAFF. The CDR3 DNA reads TGTGCCAGCAGTTGGGGGCTGAACACTGAAGCTTTCTTT.

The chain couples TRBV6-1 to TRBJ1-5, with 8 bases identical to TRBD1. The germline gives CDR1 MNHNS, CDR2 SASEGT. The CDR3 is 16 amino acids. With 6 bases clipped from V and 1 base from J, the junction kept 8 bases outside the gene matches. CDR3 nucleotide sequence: TGTGCCAGCAGGAGACCTCAGGGGGCGAGCAATCAGCCCCAGCATTTT. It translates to CASRRPQGASNQPQHF.

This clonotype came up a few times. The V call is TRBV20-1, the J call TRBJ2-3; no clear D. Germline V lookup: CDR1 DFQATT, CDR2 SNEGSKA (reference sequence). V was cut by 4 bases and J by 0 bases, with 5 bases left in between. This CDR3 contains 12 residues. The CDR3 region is CSAIPSTDTQYF. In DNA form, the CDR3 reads TGCAGTGCTATTCCGAGCACAGATACGCAGTATTTT.

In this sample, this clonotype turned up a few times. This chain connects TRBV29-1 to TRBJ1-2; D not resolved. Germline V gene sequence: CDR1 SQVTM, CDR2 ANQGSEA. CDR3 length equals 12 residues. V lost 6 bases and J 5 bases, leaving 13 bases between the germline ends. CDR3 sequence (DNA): TGCAGCGTAAATACCCACAGATATGGCTACACCTTC. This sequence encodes CSVNTHRYGYTF. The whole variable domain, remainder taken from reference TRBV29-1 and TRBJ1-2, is SAVISQKPSRDICQRGTSLTIQCQVDSQVTMMFWYRQQPGQSLTLIATANQGSEATYESGFVIDKFPISRPNLTFSTLTVSNMSPEDSSIYLCSVNTHRYGYTFGSGTRLTVV.

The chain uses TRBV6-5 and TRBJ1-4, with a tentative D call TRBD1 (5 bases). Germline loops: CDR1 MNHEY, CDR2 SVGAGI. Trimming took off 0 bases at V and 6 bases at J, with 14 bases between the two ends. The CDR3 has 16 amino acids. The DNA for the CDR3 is TGTGCCAGCAGTTACTCGAAAAAGGGGCTACATGAAAAACTGTTTTTT. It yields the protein CASSYSKKGLHEKLFF.

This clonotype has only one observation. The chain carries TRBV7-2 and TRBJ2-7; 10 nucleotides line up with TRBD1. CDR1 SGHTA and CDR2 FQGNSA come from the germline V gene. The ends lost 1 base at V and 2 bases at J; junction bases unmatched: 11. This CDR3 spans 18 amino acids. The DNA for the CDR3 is TGTGCCAGCAGCTTAGAAGGGACAGGGGCGATGTCCGCCTACGAGCAGTACTTC. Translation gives CASSLEGTGAMSAYEQYF.

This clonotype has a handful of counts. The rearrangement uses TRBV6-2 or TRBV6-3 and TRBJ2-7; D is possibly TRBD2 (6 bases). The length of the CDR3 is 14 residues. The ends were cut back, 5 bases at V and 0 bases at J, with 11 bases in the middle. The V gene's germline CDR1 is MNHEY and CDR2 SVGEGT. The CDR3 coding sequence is TGTGCCAGCAGTCGTAGCGGTTCCTCCTACGAGCAGTACTTC. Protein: CASSRSGSSYEQYF.

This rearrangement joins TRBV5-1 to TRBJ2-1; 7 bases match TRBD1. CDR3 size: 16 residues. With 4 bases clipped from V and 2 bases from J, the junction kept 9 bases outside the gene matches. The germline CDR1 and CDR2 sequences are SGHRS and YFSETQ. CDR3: CASSATGALAYNEQFF. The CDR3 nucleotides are TGCGCCAGCAGCGCCACAGGGGCTTTGGCCTACAATGAGCAGTTCTTC.

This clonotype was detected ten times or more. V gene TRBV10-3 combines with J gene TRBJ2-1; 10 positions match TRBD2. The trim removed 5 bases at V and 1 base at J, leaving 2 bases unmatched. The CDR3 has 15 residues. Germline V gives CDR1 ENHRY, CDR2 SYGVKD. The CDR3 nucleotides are TGTGCCATCAGTCAGCGGGAGGGGTCCTACAATGAGCAGTTCTTC. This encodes CAISQREGSYNEQFF.

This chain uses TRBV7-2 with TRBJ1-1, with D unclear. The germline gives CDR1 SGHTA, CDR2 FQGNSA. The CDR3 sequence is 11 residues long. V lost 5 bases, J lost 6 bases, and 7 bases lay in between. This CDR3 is CASSELAEAFF. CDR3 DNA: TGTGCCAGCAGCGAACTAGCTGAAGCTTTCTTT.

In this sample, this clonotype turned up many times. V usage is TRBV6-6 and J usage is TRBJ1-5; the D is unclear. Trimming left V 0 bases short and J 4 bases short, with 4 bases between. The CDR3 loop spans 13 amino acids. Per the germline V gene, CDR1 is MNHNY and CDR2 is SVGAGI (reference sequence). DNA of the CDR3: TGTGCCAGCAGTTACTCGGAGAATCAGCCCCAGCATTTT. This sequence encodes CASSYSENQPQHF.

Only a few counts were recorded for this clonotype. The CDR3 reads CASSYVLGRRYNEQFF. Written as DNA, the CDR3 is TGTGCCAGCAGTTACGTCCTTGGACGGCGATACAATGAGCAGTTCTTC. V gene TRBV6-2 or TRBV6-3 combines with J gene TRBJ2-1; D unclear. The CDR3 runs 16 residues. Germline CDR1 reads MNHEY; CDR2 reads SVGEGT. Trimming cost V 2 bases and J 4 bases, with 15 bases left between them.

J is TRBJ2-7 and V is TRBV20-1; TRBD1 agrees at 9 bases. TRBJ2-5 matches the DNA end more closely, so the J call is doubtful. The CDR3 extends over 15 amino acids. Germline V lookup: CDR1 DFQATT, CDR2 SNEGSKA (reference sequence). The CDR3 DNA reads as TGCAGTGCTAGAGACAGGGACAGGGAGAGTGAGACCCAGTACTTC. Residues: CSARDRDRESETQYF.

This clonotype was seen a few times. The CDR3 sequence: CASSQEWDGNSPLHF. DNA for the CDR3: TGTGCCAGCAGCCAAGAATGGGACGGCAATTCACCCCTCCACTTT. The chain combines TRBV4-2 with TRBJ1-6; possible D gene TRBD1, 5 bases. CDR3 length: 15 residues. Germline V gives CDR1 LGHNA, CDR2 YNFKEQ. V lost 0 bases, J lost 7 bases, and 10 bases lay in between.

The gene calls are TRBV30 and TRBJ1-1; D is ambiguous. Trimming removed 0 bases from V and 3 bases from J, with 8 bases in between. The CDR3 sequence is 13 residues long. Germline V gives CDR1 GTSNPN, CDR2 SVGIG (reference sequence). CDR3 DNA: TGTGCCTGGAGTGTAGACATTGACACTGAAGCTTTCTTT. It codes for CAWSVDIDTEAFF.

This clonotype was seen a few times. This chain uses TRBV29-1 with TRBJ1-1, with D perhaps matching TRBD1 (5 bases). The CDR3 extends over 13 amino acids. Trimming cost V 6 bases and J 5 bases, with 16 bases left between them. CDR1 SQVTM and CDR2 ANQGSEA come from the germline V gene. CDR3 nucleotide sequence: TGCAGCGTACCTAGGCCTGGGGGGACTGAAGCTTTCTTT. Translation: CSVPRPGGTEAFF.

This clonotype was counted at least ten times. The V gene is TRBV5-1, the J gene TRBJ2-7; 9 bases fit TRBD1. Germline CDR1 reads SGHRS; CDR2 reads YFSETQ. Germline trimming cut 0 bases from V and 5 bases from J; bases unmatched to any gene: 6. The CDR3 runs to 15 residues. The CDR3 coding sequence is TGCGCCAGCAGCTTGGTGGGGACAGGGAGCCACGAGCAGTACTTC. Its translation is CASSLVGTGSHEQYF.

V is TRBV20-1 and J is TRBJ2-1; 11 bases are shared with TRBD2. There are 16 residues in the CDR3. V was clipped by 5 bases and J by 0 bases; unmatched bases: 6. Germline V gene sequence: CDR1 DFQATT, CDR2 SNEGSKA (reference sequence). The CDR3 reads CSASSSGRSSYNEQFF. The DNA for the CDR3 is TGCAGTGCTTCTTCTAGCGGGAGGAGCTCCTACAATGAGCAGTTCTTC.

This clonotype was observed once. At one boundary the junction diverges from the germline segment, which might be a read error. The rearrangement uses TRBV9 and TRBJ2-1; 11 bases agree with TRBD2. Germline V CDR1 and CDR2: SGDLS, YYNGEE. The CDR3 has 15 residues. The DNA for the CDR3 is TGTGCCAGCAGCCTTAGCGGGGGGGACAACAATGGGCAGTTCTTC. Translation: CASSLSGGDNNGQFF.

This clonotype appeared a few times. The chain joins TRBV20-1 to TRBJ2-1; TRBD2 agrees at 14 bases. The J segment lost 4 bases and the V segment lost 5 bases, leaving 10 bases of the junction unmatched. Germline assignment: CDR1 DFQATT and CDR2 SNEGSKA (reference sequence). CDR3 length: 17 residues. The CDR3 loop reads CSAPGLAGGQNYNEQFF. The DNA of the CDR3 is TGCAGTGCTCCTGGACTAGCGGGAGGACAGAATTACAATGAGCAGTTCTTC.

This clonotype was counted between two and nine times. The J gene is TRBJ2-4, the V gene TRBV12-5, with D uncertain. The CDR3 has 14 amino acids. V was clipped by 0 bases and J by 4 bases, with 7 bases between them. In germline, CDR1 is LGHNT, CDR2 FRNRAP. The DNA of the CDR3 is TGTGCTAGTGGTTTGGTGGACCGGAAAAACATTCAGTACTTC. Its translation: CASGLVDRKNIQYF.

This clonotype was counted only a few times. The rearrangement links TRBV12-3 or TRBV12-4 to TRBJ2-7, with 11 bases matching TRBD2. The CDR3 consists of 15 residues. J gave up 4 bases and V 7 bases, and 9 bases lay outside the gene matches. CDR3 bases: TGTGCCAGCACCTTCACGGGACTAGCGGAATACGAGCAGTACTTC. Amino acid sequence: CASTFTGLAEYEQYF.

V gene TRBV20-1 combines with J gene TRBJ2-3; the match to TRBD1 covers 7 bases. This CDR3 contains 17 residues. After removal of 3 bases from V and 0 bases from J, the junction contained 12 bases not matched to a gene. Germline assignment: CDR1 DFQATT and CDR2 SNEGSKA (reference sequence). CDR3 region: CSASSPRETGSTDTQYF. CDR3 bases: TGCAGTGCTAGCTCACCCCGAGAGACAGGGAGCACAGATACGCAGTATTTT.

CDR3 sequence reads: CATSIGPGNQPQHF. The CDR3 nucleotides are TGTGCCACCAGCATTGGCCCGGGAAATCAGCCCCAGCATTTT. The V call is TRBV15, the J call TRBJ1-5; D remains unclear. Looked up from germline, CDR1 is LNHNV and CDR2 is YYDKDF (reference sequence). V was shortened by 4 bases and J by 4 bases, with 11 bases between the two germline ends. This CDR3 comprises 14 residues. Complete variable domain (other parts from reference TRBV15 and TRBJ1-5): DAMVIQNPRYQVTQFGKPVTLSCSQTLNHNVMYWYQQKSSQAPKLLFHYYDKDFNNEADTPDNFQSRRPNTSFCFLDIRSPGLGDTAMYLCATSIGPGNQPQHFGDGTRLSIL.

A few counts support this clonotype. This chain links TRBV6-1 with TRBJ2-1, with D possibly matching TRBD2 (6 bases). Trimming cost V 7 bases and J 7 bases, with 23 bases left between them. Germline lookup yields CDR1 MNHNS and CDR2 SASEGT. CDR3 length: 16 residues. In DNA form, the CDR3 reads TGTGCCAGCATGAAGCGGGCCACCGCCGTTGGGAATGAGCAGTTCTTC. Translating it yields CASMKRATAVGNEQFF.

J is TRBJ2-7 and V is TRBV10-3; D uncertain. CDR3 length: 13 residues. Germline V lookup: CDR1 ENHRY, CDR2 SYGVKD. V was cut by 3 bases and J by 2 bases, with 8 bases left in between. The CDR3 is CAISETVTYEQYF. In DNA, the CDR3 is TGTGCCATCAGTGAAACAGTGACCTACGAGCAGTACTTC.

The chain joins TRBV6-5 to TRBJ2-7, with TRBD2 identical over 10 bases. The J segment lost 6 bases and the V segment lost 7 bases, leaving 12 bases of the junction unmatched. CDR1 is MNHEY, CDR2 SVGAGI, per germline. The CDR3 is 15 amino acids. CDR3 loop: CASTPPLAGSGEQYF. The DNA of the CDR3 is TGTGCCAGCACCCCCCCACTAGCGGGGTCGGGCGAGCAGTACTTC.

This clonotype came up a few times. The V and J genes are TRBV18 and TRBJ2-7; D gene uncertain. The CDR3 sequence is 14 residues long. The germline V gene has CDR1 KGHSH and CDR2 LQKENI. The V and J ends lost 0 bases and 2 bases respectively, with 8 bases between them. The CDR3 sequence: CASSPPSGTYEQYF. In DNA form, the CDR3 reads TGTGCCAGCTCACCACCGTCAGGAACCTACGAGCAGTACTTC. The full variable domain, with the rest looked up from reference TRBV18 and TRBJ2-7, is NAGVMQNPRHLVRRRGQEARLRCSPMKGHSHVYWYRQLPEEGLKFMVYLQKENIIDESGMPKERFSAEFPKEGPSILRIQQVVRGDSAAYFCASSPPSGTYEQYFGPGTRLTVT.

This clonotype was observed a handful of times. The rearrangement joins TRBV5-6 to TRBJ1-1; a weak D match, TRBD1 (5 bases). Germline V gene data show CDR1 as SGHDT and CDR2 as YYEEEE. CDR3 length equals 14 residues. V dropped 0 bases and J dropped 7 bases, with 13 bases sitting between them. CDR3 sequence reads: CASSLVGGVVEAFF. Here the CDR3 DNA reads TGTGCCAGCAGCTTGGTGGGGGGGGTCGTTGAAGCTTTCTTT.

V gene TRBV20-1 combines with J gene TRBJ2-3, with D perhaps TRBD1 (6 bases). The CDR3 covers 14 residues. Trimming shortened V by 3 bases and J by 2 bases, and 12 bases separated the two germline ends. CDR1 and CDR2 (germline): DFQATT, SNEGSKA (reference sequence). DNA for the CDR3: TGCAGTGCTAGGACGGACAGAGACACAGATACGCAGTATTTT. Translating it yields CSARTDRDTDTQYF.

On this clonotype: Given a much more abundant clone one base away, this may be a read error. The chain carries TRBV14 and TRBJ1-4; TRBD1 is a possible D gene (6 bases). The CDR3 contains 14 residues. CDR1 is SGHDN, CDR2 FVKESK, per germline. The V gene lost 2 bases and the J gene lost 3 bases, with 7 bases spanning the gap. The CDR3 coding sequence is TGTGCCAGCAGCCAACAGGGGCCTAATGAAAAACTGTTTTTT. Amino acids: CASSQQGPNEKLFF.